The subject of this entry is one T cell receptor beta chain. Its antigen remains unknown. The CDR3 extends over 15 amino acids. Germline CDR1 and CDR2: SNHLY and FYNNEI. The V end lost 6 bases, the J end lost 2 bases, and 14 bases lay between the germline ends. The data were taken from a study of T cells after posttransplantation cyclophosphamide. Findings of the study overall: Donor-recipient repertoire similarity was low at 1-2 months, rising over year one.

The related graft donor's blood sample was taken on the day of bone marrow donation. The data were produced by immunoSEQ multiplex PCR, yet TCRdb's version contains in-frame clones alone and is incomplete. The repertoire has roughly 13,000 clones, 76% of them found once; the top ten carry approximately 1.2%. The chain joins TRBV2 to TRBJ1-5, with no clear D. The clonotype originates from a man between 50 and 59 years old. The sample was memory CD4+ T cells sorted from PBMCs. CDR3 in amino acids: CASREDVGRNQPQHF. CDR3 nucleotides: TGTGCCAGCAGGGAGGACGTCGGTCGCAATCAGCCCCAGCATTTT.